The 24 T cell receptor beta chains below come from one sample, sequenced in a study of T-cell memory formation after mild COVID-19. MiXCR, applied by TCRdb to the 5' RACE reads, yields one record per CDR3 protein. The sample shows approximately 250,000 distinct CDR3 sequences, roughly 17% of them seen only once. The sample comprised PBMCs or a T cell subset sorted from them (not recorded which). Every receptor here comes from a man younger than 35 who had mild COVID-19 (a few samples of this study predate the infection). Cell type and time point are not known.

This clonotype was observed a few times. The genes are TRBV4-1 and TRBJ1-5; 7 bases agree with TRBD1. The CDR3 has 15 residues. With V trimmed by 4 bases and J by 2 bases, 5 bases remained unmatched. Germline V gene data show CDR1 as MGHRA and CDR2 as YSYEKL. This CDR3 is CASSRQGQRNQPQHF. CDR3 DNA: TGCGCCAGCAGCCGACAGGGACAGCGCAATCAGCCCCAGCATTTT.

This clonotype turned up a few times. Written as DNA, the CDR3 is TGTGCCAGCAGCTTATGGGCAGGGACCCGCTACGAGCAGTACGTC. It translates to CASSLWAGTRYEQYV. The chain uses TRBV7-9 and TRBJ2-7; D is tentatively TRBD1 or TRBD2 (5 bases each). Trimming left V 2 bases short and J 3 bases short, with 14 bases between. CDR3 length: 15 amino acids. From germline, CDR1 is SEHNR and CDR2 FQNEAQ (reference sequence).

This clonotype occurred a few times. The chain is built from TRBV7-9 and TRBJ2-7, with D possibly called TRBD1 or TRBD2 (5 bases each). Germline loops: CDR1 SEHNR, CDR2 FQNEAQ (reference sequence). The CDR3 is made up of 14 amino acids. V was cut by 1 base and J by 2 bases, with 9 bases left in between. The CDR3 here is CASSLGGFAYEQYF. In nucleotides, the CDR3 is TGTGCCAGCAGCTTAGGGGGGTTCGCCTACGAGCAGTACTTC.

The chain recombines TRBV7-8 with TRBJ1-2; 11 bases match TRBD1. V trimming: 3 bases; J trimming: 1 base; junction bases outside the gene matches: 4. The CDR3 is made up of 16 amino acids. Germline CDR1 is SGHVS and CDR2 is FQNEAQ. CDR3 in amino acids: CASSFQDRGLNYGYTF. DNA for the CDR3: TGTGCCAGCAGCTTCCAGGACAGGGGGCTTAACTATGGCTACACCTTC.

This clonotype was detected a few times. V usage is TRBV18 and J usage is TRBJ2-7, with TRBD1 matching over 9 bases. There are 16 residues in the CDR3. The germline CDR1 and CDR2 sequences are KGHSH and LQKENI. After removal of 3 bases from V and 0 bases from J, the junction contained 6 bases not matched to a gene. This CDR3 is CASSPSGTGLSYEQYF. The CDR3 coding sequence is TGTGCCAGCTCACCTTCCGGGACAGGGCTCTCCTACGAGCAGTACTTC.

There are a few counts of this clonotype. The rearrangement uses TRBV5-1 and TRBJ2-6; TRBD2 agrees at 7 bases. The CDR3 consists of 16 residues. Losses at the gene ends were 0 bases for V and 2 bases for J; bases not matched to a gene: 2. Germline CDR1 and CDR2: SGHRS and YFSETQ. The CDR3 loop is CASSLAGGTGANVLTF. As DNA, the CDR3 is TGCGCCAGCAGCTTGGCCGGGGGGACTGGGGCCAACGTCCTGACTTTC.

This clonotype has a count of ten or more. Relative to the germline gene, one junction end is altered; a read error may explain this. The rearrangement joins TRBV7-8 to TRBJ2-7; D remains ambiguous. From germline, CDR1 is SGHVS and CDR2 FQNEAQ. There are 13 residues in the CDR3. The CDR3 region has the DNA TGTGCCAGCAGCCCATACACCGTCGTAACACTCAGTTTC. Protein sequence: CASSPYTVVTLSF.

Only a few counts were recorded for this clonotype. V is TRBV12-3 or TRBV12-4 and J is TRBJ2-5; D uncertain. This CDR3 region has 14 residues. V lost 9 bases to trimming and J lost 5 bases, with 19 bases between them. Here the CDR3 DNA reads TGTGCCAGTACCCGTATCGACCTGCGCGAGACCCAGTACTTC. This translates into CASTRIDLRETQYF.

The CDR3: CASSVEGDQPQHF. The DNA for the CDR3 is TGTGCCAGCAGTGTGGAGGGGGATCAGCCCCAGCATTTT. V and J are TRBV2 and TRBJ1-5, with D maybe TRBD1 (6 bases). The CDR3 totals 13 residues. Germline V lookup: CDR1 SNHLY, CDR2 FYNNEI. The V end was cut by 4 bases, the J end by 5 bases, with 9 bases between.

This clonotype was seen a few times. This sequence joins TRBV10-3 and TRBJ2-5, with D maybe TRBD1 (6 bases). Trimming left V 2 bases short and J 4 bases short, with 8 bases between. This CDR3 is built from 13 residues. CDR1 and CDR2 from the germline V gene are ENHRY and SYGVKD. The DNA of the CDR3 is TGTGCCATCAGTGAGCCAGGGGCAGAGACCCAGTACTTC. Residues: CAISEPGAETQYF.

The chain couples TRBV20-1 to TRBJ2-3; D is uncertain. CDR3 length: 13 residues. Deletions cut 2 bases from V and 4 bases from J, with 10 bases between. CDR1 is DFQATT and CDR2 is SNEGSKA in the germline V gene (reference sequence). CDR3 amino acids: CSARTGGADTQYF. The CDR3 bases are TGCAGTGCTAGAACCGGTGGGGCAGATACGCAGTATTTT.

This clonotype has more than one count but fewer than ten. The chain carries TRBV4-1 and TRBJ1-5, with D maybe TRBD1 (5 bases). In germline, CDR1 is MGHRA, CDR2 YSYEKL. CDR3 size: 16 residues. V was clipped by 3 bases and J by 7 bases, with 19 bases between them. The CDR3 spells CASSHPAAGRGQPQHF. The CDR3 bases are TGCGCCAGCAGCCACCCCGCGGCAGGGAGGGGACAGCCCCAGCATTTT.

This clonotype was picked up a small number of times. V is TRBV7-2 and J is TRBJ2-1; D is possibly TRBD2 (5 bases). Trimming removed 7 bases from V and 9 bases from J, with 16 bases in between. The CDR3 totals 13 residues. Germline values: CDR1 SGHTA, CDR2 FQGNSA. The CDR3 here is CASTPLVPGEQFF. The CDR3 DNA follows: TGTGCCAGCACCCCACTAGTCCCCGGTGAGCAGTTCTTC.

The chain combines TRBV6-6 with TRBJ2-1, with 9 bases aligning to TRBD2. After removal of 8 bases from V and 3 bases from J, the junction contained 5 bases not matched to a gene. The V gene's germline CDR1 is MNHNY and CDR2 SVGAGI (reference sequence). The CDR3 contains 14 residues. CDR3: CASCGGAFYNEQFF. Here the CDR3 DNA reads TGTGCCAGCTGCGGGGGGGCCTTCTACAATGAGCAGTTCTTC.

In this sample, this clonotype turned up a few times. The chain has TRBV7-3 and TRBJ1-2, with D unresolved. V lost 3 bases to trimming and J lost 6 bases, with 11 bases between them. Germline CDR1 reads SGHTA; CDR2 reads FQGTGA. The CDR3 has 13 amino acids. CDR3 sequence reads: CASSLDYSDGYTF. The CDR3 DNA reads TGTGCCAGCAGCTTGGACTACAGTGATGGCTACACCTTC.

This CDR3 is CSVGSGTYEQYF. CDR3 bases: TGCAGCGTTGGGTCAGGAACCTACGAGCAGTACTTC. This sequence joins TRBV29-1 and TRBJ2-7; D unresolved. Between the trimmed V and J ends, which lost 4 bases and 2 bases, there was a span of 9 bases. This CDR3 has 12 amino acids. Germline-derived CDR1 and CDR2 are SQVTM and ANQGSEA.

This chain joins TRBV7-2 and TRBJ2-5; unclear D gene. Trimming shortened V by 2 bases and J by 7 bases, and 11 bases separated the two germline ends. This CDR3 has 13 residues. The germline V gene encodes CDR1 SGHTA and CDR2 FQGNSA. CDR3 region: CASSLKPPGTQYF. Written as DNA, the CDR3 is TGTGCCAGCAGCTTAAAACCCCCCGGGACCCAGTACTTC.

This clonotype appeared a few times. As DNA, the CDR3 is TGCGCCAGCAGCTTGTCGGACAGGGAAGAAGAGACCCAGTACTTC. Translating gives CASSLSDREEETQYF. V gene TRBV5-1 combines with J gene TRBJ2-5, with 8 positions matching TRBD1. Trimming removed 1 base from V and 3 bases from J; junction bases left unmatched: 5. The CDR3 spans 15 residues. The germline CDR1 and CDR2 sequences are SGHRS and YFSETQ.

The table lists this clonotype with a few counts. The chain is built from TRBV28 and TRBJ2-5; D unresolved. The germline V and J ends were trimmed by 0 bases and 4 bases, with 6 bases remaining between them. Germline CDR1 reads MDHEN; CDR2 reads SYDVKM. The CDR3 runs 13 residues. CDR3 coding DNA: TGTGCCAGCAGTTTATGGGTCCGAGAGACCCAGTACTTC. This encodes CASSLWVRETQYF.

This clonotype has a count of ten or more. The V gene is TRBV6-4, the J gene TRBJ2-2, with D perhaps matching TRBD1 (5 bases). Germline V gene lookup returns CDR1 MRHNA and CDR2 SNTAGT. Trimming pared 4 bases from V and 4 bases from J, leaving 16 bases between. The length of the CDR3 is 16 residues. CDR3 sequence (DNA): TGTGCCAGCAGTGTATCCACCCAGGGCGGCACCGGGGAGCTGTTTTTT. Residues: CASSVSTQGGTGELFF.

Many counts were recorded for this clonotype. This rearrangement joins TRBV4-1 to TRBJ1-6; 9 bases fit TRBD1. The CDR3 runs to 15 residues. Germline loops: CDR1 MGHRA, CDR2 YSYEKL. J gave up 6 bases and V 0 bases, and 0 bases lay outside the gene matches. CDR3 region: CASSQEGQGNSPLHF. The CDR3 bases are TGCGCCAGCAGCCAAGAGGGACAGGGTAATTCACCCCTCCACTTT.

The sample holds a few counts of this clonotype. One junction end disagrees with the germline gene, perhaps due to a read error. The rearrangement uses TRBV4-1 and TRBJ1-5, with 8 bases matching TRBD1. The germline CDR1 and CDR2 sequences are MGHRA and YSYEKL. The CDR3 has 17 amino acids. The CDR3: CASSQGRASGGKQPQHF. CDR3 DNA: TGCGCCAGCAGCCAAGGACGGGCCTCAGGGGGCAAACAGCCCCAGCATTTT.

Only a few counts were recorded for this clonotype. The rearrangement links TRBV6-2 or TRBV6-3 to TRBJ1-1; the D is unclear. Deletions cut 2 bases from V and 0 bases from J, with 10 bases between. The CDR3 length is 15 residues. Germline V gene sequence: CDR1 MNHEY, CDR2 SVGEGT. The CDR3 here is CASSYVQIMNTEAFF. For the CDR3, the DNA is TGTGCCAGCAGTTACGTACAGATTATGAACACTGAAGCTTTCTTT.

The chain recombines TRBV7-9 with TRBJ1-2; the D is unclear. From germline, CDR1 is SEHNR and CDR2 FQNEAQ (reference sequence). The CDR3 is 15 residues long. CDR3 coding DNA: TGTGCAGCAAGGACGGGCCGGGCTCGGTCCTATGGCTACACCTTC. Protein product: CAARTGRARSYGYTF.